Described below is a single TCR beta chain sequence and its context. Its antigen remains unidentified. Naive, central memory, regulatory and stem cell-like memory cells within the CD4+ compartment were sorted using CD45RO/CCR7/CD25/CD127/CD95/CD27. Every isolated RNA sample was fully reverse transcribed, so sequencing captured expressed TCRB transcripts. The method was immunoSEQ multiplex PCR; TCRdb's version includes in-frame clones alone and lacks a portion of them. In the table there are 65,000 to 100,000 clones, around a third of which are singletons. The entry originates in a study of beta chain features in type 1 diabetes. Study context: On cell yields, gender and age, patients and healthy donors were similar. Sorted cells examined across all samples numbered roughly 100 million. General study points: Across all four CD4+ subsets, people with type 1 diabetes showed modestly shorter TCRB CDR3s.

This CDR3 comprises 14 residues. Germline CDR1 is SGHAT and CDR2 is FQNNGV. The V end lost 6 bases, the J end lost 2 bases, and 14 bases lay between the germline ends. Sequenced input: stem cell memory CD4+ T cells from blood. The origin of this receptor is a woman aged 18 to 35 in good health. The gene calls are TRBV11-2 and TRBJ2-7; possible D gene TRBD2, 6 bases. The chain's CDR3 is CASRGLKLPYEQYF. The DNA of the CDR3 is TGTGCCAGCAGGGGACTCAAGCTTCCCTACGAGCAGTACTTC.